Listed below are T cell receptor beta chains from one sample, sequenced in a study of cytomegalovirus exposure and HLA in healthy donors. Clones were sequenced by immunoSEQ multiplex PCR, and TCRdb holds only the in-frame ones, with some missing. Of around 97,000 clones in the sample, 76% were seen once. Sequencing used PBMCs. The receptors originated from a woman aged 18-29 years in good health and CMV-seropositive. Each CDR3 is given with its conserved first and last residue. A D gene is named only where the DNA matches it firmly. Size is stated for part of the rows, as once, few or many counts, or as a class when the clone is expanded.

length	D	J	V	size	CDR3	DNA
16	.	TRBJ2-1	TRBV5-1	.	CASTPPTGVSYNEQFF	TGCGCCAGCACTCCCCCTACGGGGGTCTCCTACAATGAGCAGTTCTTC
14	.	TRBJ2-2	TRBV27	.	CASSLFQGTGELFF	TGTGCCAGCAGTTTATTCCAGGGCACCGGGGAGCTGTTTTTT
15	.	TRBJ1-5	TRBV4-2	.	CASSQDPGANQPQHF	TGTGCCAGCAGCCAAGATCCGGGTGCCAATCAGCCCCAGCATTTT
14	TRBD1	TRBJ2-1	TRBV11-2	.	CASSLPTGGNEQFF	TGTGCCAGCAGCTTACCAACAGGGGGGAATGAGCAGTTCTTC
10	.	TRBJ2-1	TRBV20-1	.	CSALYNEQFF	TGCAGTGCACTATACAATGAGCAGTTCTTC
16	.	TRBJ1-3	TRBV5-6	.	CASSTTEQGTGNTIYF	TGTGCCAGCAGCACCACAGAACAGGGCACTGGAAACACCATATATTTT
12	TRBD1	TRBJ1-3	TRBV29-1	.	CSAGQGRNTIYF	TGCAGCGCTGGACAGGGCAGAAACACCATATATTTT
15	TRBD2	TRBJ2-3	TRBV7-9	.	CASSGLAGTRGTQYF	TGTGCCAGCAGCGGACTAGCGGGAACCCGGGGTACGCAGTATTTT
17	TRBD1	TRBJ1-4	TRBV5-1	.	CASSAHPSTGGEEKLFF	TGCGCCAGCAGCGCGCATCCATCGACAGGGGGGGAGGAAAAACTGTTTTTT
15	.	TRBJ1-5	TRBV18	few	CASSPRGQSNQPQHF	TGTGCCAGCTCACCACGAGGACAGTCCAATCAGCCCCAGCATTTT
14	TRBD1	TRBJ1-2	TRBV29-1	.	CSVDGQGLVYGYTF	TGCAGCGTTGATGGACAGGGGTTGGTCTATGGCTACACCTTC
14	.	TRBJ1-4	TRBV5-1	.	CASREGRYNEKLFF	TGCGCCAGCAGAGAGGGTCGCTACAATGAAAAACTGTTTTTT
12	.	TRBJ2-1	TRBV29-1	few	CSVAQLAYEQFF	TGCAGCGTTGCTCAACTAGCTTATGAGCAGTTCTTC
18	TRBD2	TRBJ2-7	TRBV4-3	.	CASSQAAGGEYAHYEQYF	TGCGCCAGCAGCCAAGCCGCTGGGGGGGAGTACGCGCACTACGAGCAGTACTTC
14	.	TRBJ1-5	TRBV19	.	CASLTRGGVGPQHF	TGTGCCAGTTTGACCAGGGGAGGGGTAGGGCCCCAGCATTTT
14	.	TRBJ1-5	TRBV5-5	few	CASSLGGQYQPQHF	TGTGCCAGCAGCTTGGGTGGGCAGTATCAGCCCCAGCATTTT
14	TRBD2	TRBJ2-5	TRBV7-2	.	CASSPGLGRETQYF	TGTGCCAGCAGCCCGGGACTAGGGAGAGAGACCCAGTACTTC
15	TRBD2	TRBJ2-1	TRBV2	.	CASSDPGLAGVGWFF	TGTGCCAGCAGTGATCCGGGACTAGCGGGAGTGGGGTGGTTCTTC
16	TRBD2	TRBJ2-1	TRBV2	few	CASTPPSAGGFNEQFF	TGTGCCAGCACCCCCCCTTCAGCGGGAGGGTTTAATGAGCAGTTCTTC
16	TRBD1	TRBJ2-7	TRBV4-2	.	CASSQGTGGFSYEQYF	TGTGCCAGCAGCCAAGGGACAGGGGGCTTCTCCTACGAGCAGTACTTC
13	TRBD1	TRBJ1-1	TRBV7-8	.	CASSTVQGTEAFF	TGTGCCAGCAGTACAGTACAGGGGACTGAAGCTTTCTTT
14	.	TRBJ1-5	TRBV28	.	CASSAVAGNQPQHF	TGTGCCAGCAGTGCGGTGGCAGGGAATCAGCCCCAGCATTTT
13	.	TRBJ2-3	TRBV10-1	few	CASTGGSTDTQYF	TGCGCCAGCACCGGGGGTAGCACAGATACGCAGTATTTT
14	.	TRBJ1-5	TRBV4-1	.	CASSHRQTNQPQHF	TGCGCCAGCAGCCACAGACAGACCAATCAGCCCCAGCATTTT
14	.	TRBJ2-5	TRBV4-2	.	CASSLRTVQETQYF	TGTGCCAGCAGCCTCAGGACAGTACAAGAGACCCAGTACTTC
17	.	TRBJ2-1	TRBV4-1	.	CASSQEGAGATYNEQFF	TGCGCCAGCAGCCAAGAAGGGGCGGGGGCCACCTACAATGAGCAGTTCTTC
19	TRBD2	TRBJ2-5	TRBV7-9	.	CASSLRTGTSGRGQETQYF	TGTGCCAGCAGCTTAAGAACGGGGACTAGCGGGAGGGGGCAAGAGACCCAGTACTTC
14	TRBD2	TRBJ2-4	TRBV9	.	CASSAREAKNIQYF	TGTGCCAGCAGCGCGCGGGAGGCCAAAAACATTCAGTACTTC
15	TRBD1	TRBJ1-2	TRBV7-8	.	CASSLVPGQTYGYTF	TGTGCCAGCAGCTTAGTGCCGGGACAGACCTATGGCTACACCTTC
13	.	TRBJ1-5	TRBV27	.	CASSLRDSQPQHF	TGTGCCAGCAGTTTACGAGACAGTCAGCCCCAGCATTTT
14	TRBD2	TRBJ2-5	TRBV2	once	CASRGGGAVGTQYF	TGTGCCAGCAGGGGCGGGGGGGCCGTCGGGACCCAGTACTTC
14	.	TRBJ1-1	TRBV29-1	.	CSVFGGLMNTEAFF	TGCAGCGTTTTCGGAGGGCTCATGAACACTGAAGCTTTCTTT